These 26 T cell receptor beta chains were sequenced from one sample in a study of somatic mutations in cytotoxic T cells in rheumatoid arthritis (dated by TCRdb to about 2017). The library was generated by the immunoSEQ multiplex PCR assay. Sourced from immuneACCESS, this table was stored by TCRdb with only in-frame sequences that have V and J called. A share of the clones is absent; for the studies checked, an unresolved V gene accounts for under half, and the remainder has no known explanation. The sample contains more than 15,000 clones, roughly three quarters of them found a single time. The ten largest clones represent less than 25% of the sample. The sample taken for sequencing was CD8+ T cells sorted from blood. These TCRs come from an adult with rheumatoid arthritis.

V gene TRBV29-1 combines with J gene TRBJ1-1; no clear D. The CDR3 consists of 11 residues. Germline V gene lookup returns CDR1 SQVTM and CDR2 ANQGSEA. Trimming removed 5 bases from V and 1 base from J, with 5 bases in between. CDR3 amino acids: CSVTRNTEAFF. The CDR3 region has the DNA TGCAGCGTTACACGGAACACTGAAGCTTTCTTT.

J is TRBJ2-5 and V is TRBV15, with TRBD1 identical over 7 bases. V trimming: 0 bases; J trimming: 3 bases; junction bases outside the gene matches: 4. CDR1 and CDR2 from the germline V gene are LNHNV and YYDKDF (reference sequence). The CDR3 sequence is 15 residues long. The CDR3 loop is CATSRERTGEETQYF. CDR3 coding DNA: TGTGCCACCAGCAGAGAACGAACAGGGGAAGAGACCCAGTACTTC.

The CDR3 sequence is CASSPSGSGVVTEAFF. The CDR3 nucleotides are TGTGCCAGCAGCCCATCAGGTTCAGGGGTCGTCACTGAAGCTTTCTTT. The chain carries TRBV7-6 and TRBJ1-1; perhaps TRBD1 as D (6 bases). CDR3 size: 16 residues. V was trimmed by 5 bases and J by 4 bases, leaving 20 bases between them. Germline V CDR1 and CDR2: SGHVS, FNYEAQ.

The CDR3 protein is CASSVTRGLAGFNTGELFF. Here the CDR3 DNA reads TGTGCCAGCAGCGTAACTAGGGGGCTAGCGGGATTCAACACCGGGGAGCTGTTTTTT. The chain couples TRBV9 to TRBJ2-2; 9 nucleotides line up with TRBD2. In germline, CDR1 is SGDLS, CDR2 YYNGEE. Unmatched junction bases numbered 12, after V lost 1 base and J lost 2 bases. The CDR3 runs to 19 residues. The whole variable domain, remainder taken from reference TRBV9 and TRBJ2-2, is DSGVTQTPKHLITATGQRVTLRCSPRSGDLSVYWYQQSLDQGLQFLIQYYNGEERAKGNILERFSAQQFPDLHSELNLSSLELGDSALYFCASSVTRGLAGFNTGELFFGEGSRLTVL.

The chain links TRBV9 to TRBJ2-1, with D hard to call. V was pared by 0 bases and J by 0 bases, with 7 bases between. The CDR3 length is 15 residues. CDR1 is SGDLS, CDR2 YYNGEE, per germline. CDR3 loop: CASSVGVSSYNEQFF. The CDR3 bases are TGTGCCAGCAGCGTAGGGGTGAGCTCCTACAATGAGCAGTTCTTC.

J is TRBJ1-1 and V is TRBV7-8, with 10 bases lining up with TRBD1. The CDR3 runs to 17 residues. Unmatched junction bases numbered 5, after V lost 1 base and J lost 0 bases. Germline V CDR1 and CDR2: SGHVS, FQNEAQ. CDR3 sequence: CASSLEGGQGLNTEAFF. The CDR3 DNA sequence: TGTGCCAGCAGCTTAGAGGGGGGACAGGGGCTGAACACTGAAGCTTTCTTT. The full variable domain, in which reference TRBV7-8 and TRBJ1-1 provide the parts outside the CDR3, is GAGVSQSPRYKVAKRGQDVALRCDPISGHVSLFWYQQALGQGPEFLTYFQNEAQLDKSGLPSDRFFAERPEGSVSTLKIQRTQQEDSAVYLCASSLEGGQGLNTEAFFGQGTRLTVV.

This sequence joins TRBV5-1 and TRBJ1-1; unclear D gene. With 0 bases removed from V and 0 bases from J, the gap between germline ends came to 9 bases. The CDR3 loop spans 15 amino acids. Germline CDR1 reads SGHRS; CDR2 reads YFSETQ. The CDR3 sequence is CASSLEPGVNTEAFF. CDR3 bases: TGCGCCAGCAGCTTGGAGCCTGGGGTGAACACTGAAGCTTTCTTT.

The chain carries TRBV14 and TRBJ2-1; 8 nucleotides line up with TRBD1. This CDR3 spans 14 amino acids. V trimming: 6 bases; J trimming: 10 bases; junction bases outside the gene matches: 11. Germline V lookup: CDR1 SGHDN, CDR2 FVKESK. This CDR3 is CASRSVAGGREQFF. In nucleotides, the CDR3 is TGTGCCAGCAGATCCGTGGCAGGGGGCAGGGAGCAGTTCTTC.

This chain connects TRBV7-3 to TRBJ2-7; TRBD2 might be the D (5 bases). The CDR3 sequence is 13 residues long. Trimming removed 2 bases at V and 3 bases at J, with 8 bases between. Germline CDR1 reads SGHTA; CDR2 reads FQGTGA. CDR3: CASSLDGGYEQYF. The CDR3 coding sequence is TGTGCCAGCAGCTTAGACGGAGGCTACGAGCAGTACTTC.

V gene TRBV29-1 combines with J gene TRBJ2-7; 12 bases agree with TRBD2. Trimming took 1 base from V and 5 from J; bases not matched to a gene: 0. CDR1 SQVTM and CDR2 ANQGSEA come from the germline V gene. This CDR3 has 13 amino acids. CDR3 sequence (DNA): TGCAGCGTTGAAGCTAGCGGGAGGGACGAGCAGTACTTC. Protein sequence: CSVEASGRDEQYF.

The gene calls are TRBV7-9 and TRBJ1-2; the D gene is possibly TRBD1 (5 bases). V was clipped by 5 bases and J by 3 bases, with 16 bases between them. The CDR3 is made up of 15 amino acids. The germline V gene encodes CDR1 SEHNR and CDR2 FQNEAQ (reference sequence). CDR3 sequence: CASSTSRGWDYGYTF. DNA for the CDR3: TGTGCCAGCAGCACCTCTAGGGGATGGGACTATGGCTACACCTTC. The full variable domain, its missing parts supplied by reference TRBV7-9 and TRBJ1-2, is DTGVSQNPRHKITKRGQNVTFRCDPISEHNRLYWYRQTLGQGPEFLTYFQNEAQLEKSRLLSDRFSAERPKGSFSTLEIQRTEQGDSAMYLCASSTSRGWDYGYTFGSGTRLTVV.

This clone is judged medium-sized. V and J are TRBV27 and TRBJ1-1; 7 bases line up with TRBD1. Germline trimming cut 2 bases from V and 11 bases from J; bases unmatched to any gene: 8. The CDR3 totals 13 residues. The germline gives CDR1 MNHEY, CDR2 SMNVEV (reference sequence). The CDR3 bases are TGTGCCAGCAGTTTAATTGGCAGGGGGGAGGCTTTCTTT. It codes for CASSLIGRGEAFF.

This chain links TRBV2 with TRBJ1-1; 10 nucleotides match TRBD1. The CDR3 runs 16 residues. V gave up 4 bases and J gave up 4 bases; unmatched junction bases: 9. CDR1 SNHLY and CDR2 FYNNEI come from the germline V gene. This CDR3 reads CASSVTEDRGLTEAFF. In nucleotides, the CDR3 is TGTGCCAGCAGTGTTACGGAAGACAGGGGGCTCACTGAAGCTTTCTTT.

The gene calls are TRBV19 and TRBJ2-2, with D maybe TRBD1 (6 bases). The CDR3 has 18 residues. The germline V gene encodes CDR1 LNHDA and CDR2 SQIVND (reference sequence). The ends were cut back, 5 bases at V and 0 bases at J, with 19 bases in the middle. CDR3 region: CASSPLRTDSSNTGELFF. In DNA form, the CDR3 reads TGTGCCAGTAGTCCCTTGAGGACAGACAGTTCGAACACCGGGGAGCTGTTTTTT.

V gene TRBV5-1 combines with J gene TRBJ1-1, with D unclear. This CDR3 is built from 14 residues. The germline CDR1 and CDR2 sequences are SGHRS and YFSETQ. V lost 0 bases, J lost 5 bases, and 11 bases lay in between. CDR3 in amino acids: CASSLAGGRTEAFF. The DNA for the CDR3 is TGCGCCAGCAGCTTGGCAGGAGGGAGGACTGAAGCTTTCTTT.

The rearrangement links TRBV2 to TRBJ2-7; D gene ambiguous. Between the trimmed V and J ends, which lost 2 bases and 2 bases, there was a span of 16 bases. Germline CDR1 reads SNHLY; CDR2 reads FYNNEI. This CDR3 is built from 16 residues. This CDR3 is CASSERGVWSTYEQYF. The CDR3 bases are TGTGCCAGCAGTGAACGTGGAGTGTGGTCTACCTACGAGCAGTACTTC.

This sequence joins TRBV6-4 and TRBJ2-1; D may be TRBD1 or TRBD2 (5 bases each). Trimming took off 2 bases at V and 7 bases at J, with 6 bases between the two ends. This CDR3 region has 12 residues. Germline V CDR1 and CDR2: MRHNA, SNTAGT. CDR3 sequence (DNA): TGTGCCAGCAGTGACGAGGGGAATGAGCAGTTCTTC. It is translated as CASSDEGNEQFF.

The chain is built from TRBV27 and TRBJ2-7, with a weak D call TRBD2 (6 bases). Germline loops: CDR1 MNHEY, CDR2 SMNVEV (reference sequence). The CDR3 is 17 residues long. Trimming pared 5 bases from V and 2 bases from J, leaving 22 bases between. CDR3 amino acids: CASSPPMTGSPPYEQYF. In DNA form, the CDR3 reads TGTGCCAGCAGTCCCCCCATGACCGGGAGCCCCCCCTACGAGCAGTACTTC.

This rearrangement joins TRBV28 to TRBJ1-2, with D perhaps TRBD1 (5 bases). The CDR3 runs 13 residues. V lost 2 bases to trimming and J lost 8 bases, with 12 bases between them. Germline CDR1 and CDR2: MDHEN and SYDVKM. The CDR3 coding sequence is TGTGCCAGCAGTTTAGTCAGGGTGGAGGGCTACACCTTC. It specifies CASSLVRVEGYTF.

This chain uses TRBV5-6 with TRBJ2-2; 8 bases line up with TRBD2. The V and J ends lost 4 bases and 2 bases, in that order; junction bases with no gene match: 7. Germline-derived CDR1 and CDR2 are SGHDT and YYEEEE. This CDR3 contains 16 residues. CDR3: CASSTVAGLNTGELFF. The CDR3 nucleotides read TGTGCCAGCAGCACTGTAGCGGGACTAAACACCGGGGAGCTGTTTTTT. Full variable domain (outside the CDR3, taken from reference TRBV5-6 and TRBJ2-2): DAGVTQSPTHLIKTRGQQVTLRCSPKSGHDTVSWYQQALGQGPQFIFQYYEEEERQRGNFPDRFSGHQFPNYSSELNVNALLLGDSALYLCASSTVAGLNTGELFFGEGSRLTVL.

The chain couples TRBV6-1 to TRBJ1-5, with unresolved D. The V gene lost 0 bases and the J gene lost 5 bases, with 11 bases spanning the gap. This CDR3 is 15 amino acids long. Germline V gene sequence: CDR1 MNHNS, CDR2 SASEGT. The CDR3 protein is CASSEAQEIYQPQHF. In DNA form, the CDR3 reads TGTGCCAGCAGTGAAGCGCAAGAGATTTATCAGCCCCAGCATTTT.

V is TRBV6-5 and J is TRBJ2-7; 8 bases are shared with TRBD2. The CDR3 spans 15 residues. Per germline, CDR1 MNHEY and CDR2 SVGAGI. With 0 bases clipped from V and 2 bases from J, the junction kept 3 bases outside the gene matches. The CDR3 DNA is TGTGCCAGCAGTTACTCGGGACTAGGGACCTACGAGCAGTACTTC. It is translated as CASSYSGLGTYEQYF.

The chain joins TRBV28 to TRBJ2-7; a possible D gene is TRBD1 (5 bases). The ends were cut back, 2 bases at V and 2 bases at J, with 10 bases in the middle. This CDR3 is 14 amino acids long. Germline CDR1 and CDR2: MDHEN and SYDVKM. This CDR3 is CASSLRGMPYEQYF. In DNA, the CDR3 is TGTGCCAGCAGTTTAAGGGGAATGCCCTACGAGCAGTACTTC.

The chain is built from TRBV29-1 and TRBJ1-2, with D hard to call. The CDR3 length is 12 residues. Germline V gene data show CDR1 as SQVTM and CDR2 as ANQGSEA. Trimming cost V 3 bases and J 3 bases, with 8 bases left between them. DNA for the CDR3: TGCAGCGTTGACAGGCTGGACTATGGCTACACCTTC. It specifies CSVDRLDYGYTF.

CDR3 coding DNA: TGCGCCAGCAGCTTGGCGTCCGATACGCAGTATTTT. This sequence encodes CASSLASDTQYF. The chain couples TRBV5-1 to TRBJ2-3; D is ambiguous. Deletions cut 0 bases from V and 6 bases from J, with 5 bases between. Germline V lookup: CDR1 SGHRS, CDR2 YFSETQ. This CDR3 has 12 amino acids.

The chain employs TRBV11-3 and TRBJ2-7, with a tentative D call TRBD2 (5 bases). The CDR3 is 12 amino acids. V shed 6 bases and J shed 7 bases, with 13 bases lying between them. Germline-derived CDR1 and CDR2 are SGHNT and YENEEA. Here the CDR3 DNA reads TGTGCCAGCAGTCCACGAACGGGGGAGCAGTACTTC. It yields the protein CASSPRTGEQYF.